These 18 T cell receptor beta chains share one sample of origin, sequenced in a study of T cells in women clearing cervical HPV infection (dated by TCRdb to between 2018 and 2020). The library was obtained by the immunoSEQ multiplex PCR assay. In TCRdb, the immuneACCESS table is reduced to in-frame sequences with V and J assigned. These tables do not hold every clone; where another copy was compared, an unresolved V gene accounts for under half, and the others remain unexplained. The table kept for this sample lists approximately 28,000 clones. 2.5% to 3% of the sample lies in the top ten. The sequencing sample was made of blood buffy coat. The receptors were sampled from a woman between 18 and 69 years old with a cervical HPV16 infection that either progressed to CIN3+ or cleared (not recorded which).

On this clone itself: Read sequence stops 3 residues before the CDR3 end, and the germline J gene provides the missing end. This chain uses TRBV7-6 with TRBJ2-5; D is undetermined. Germline V gives CDR1 SGHVS, CDR2 FNYEAQ. V lost 6 bases, J lost 2 bases, and 13 bases lay in between. This CDR3 comprises 14 residues. CDR3 in amino acids: CASRSLPLQETQYF. CDR3 bases read: TGTGCCAGCAGATCACTCCCCTTGCAAGAGACC.

Points on this clone: The read halts 3 residues ahead of the CDR3 end, with the missing end drawn from the germline J gene. The V gene is TRBV5-1, the J gene TRBJ2-1; 7 positions match TRBD1. This CDR3 region has 14 residues. V trimming: 5 bases; J trimming: 3 bases; junction bases outside the gene matches: 5. The germline V gene has CDR1 SGHRS and CDR2 YFSETQ. The CDR3 reads CASRPGTDYNEQFF. The DNA read from the CDR3 is TGCGCCAGCAGACCTGGGACAGACTACAATGAG.

The CDR3 here is CASSQIYSGDFTDTQYF. The CDR3 DNA, read in part, is TGTGCCAGTAGTCAAATCTACTCGGGGGATTTCACAGATACG. The rearrangement uses TRBV19 and TRBJ2-3; TRBD2 might be the D (6 bases). From the germline J gene comes the end of the CDR3, since the read stops 3 residues before it. V was pared by 5 bases and J by 2 bases, with 20 bases between. Germline assignment: CDR1 LNHDA and CDR2 SQIVND (reference sequence). This CDR3 has 17 amino acids. Looking up the rest from reference TRBV19 and TRBJ2-3 gives the full variable domain: DGGITQSPKYLFRKEGQNVTLSCEQNLNHDAMYWYRQDPGQGLRLIYYSQIVNDFQKGDIAEGYSVSREKKESFPLTVTSAQKNPTAFYLCASSQIYSGDFTDTQYFGPGTRLTVL.

This clone registers medium-sized by frequency. The read ends 3 residues before the CDR3 terminus; that terminus is restored from the germline J gene. The genes are TRBV18 and TRBJ1-2; D unclear. Germline V CDR1 and CDR2: KGHSH, LQKENI. V was trimmed by 2 bases and J by 1 base, leaving 5 bases between them. The CDR3 is made up of 13 amino acids. The CDR3 DNA, read in part, is TGTGCCAGCTCACCAGACAATAACTATGGC. Translated: CASSPDNNYG. The whole CDR3 reads CASSPDNNYGYTF. The whole variable domain, filled in from reference TRBV18 and TRBJ1-2, reads NAGVMQNPRHLVRRRGQEARLRCSPMKGHSHVYWYRQLPEEGLKFMVYLQKENIIDESGMPKERFSAEFPKEGPSILRIQQVVRGDSAAYFCASSPDNNYGYTFGSGTRLTVV.

Details on this clone: The CDR3 is cut off 3 residues early in the read; its end comes from the germline J gene. The chain carries TRBV18 and TRBJ1-4, with D possibly being TRBD1 (5 bases). This CDR3 has 14 residues. V lost 3 bases and J lost 5, with 10 bases in between. Germline CDR1 and CDR2: KGHSH and LQKENI. Partial CDR3 DNA: TGTGCCAGCTCACCTCAGGGTTGGAATGAAAAA. Amino acids: CASSPQGWNEK. The entire CDR3 protein is CASSPQGWNEKLFF.

Worth noting for this clone: From the germline J gene comes the end of the CDR3, since the read stops 3 residues before it. This chain joins TRBV5-4 and TRBJ2-3; 13 bases line up with TRBD2. Looked up from germline, CDR1 is SGHNT and CDR2 is YYREEE (reference sequence). This CDR3 has 16 amino acids. The CDR3 DNA, read in part, is TGTGCCAGCAGCTTTGGACTAGCGGGAGATGGTGAGACG. It is translated as CASSFGLAGDGET. The CDR3 in full is CASSFGLAGDGETQYF.

In regard to this clone: The missing CDR3 end, 3 residues past where the read stops, is filled in from the germline J gene. This sequence joins TRBV4-1 and TRBJ2-3; maybe TRBD1 (6 bases). CDR3 length: 13 amino acids. Germline V lookup: CDR1 MGHRA, CDR2 YSYEKL. V was trimmed by 4 bases and J by 8 bases, leaving 13 bases between them. CDR3 DNA (partial): TGCGCCAGCAGCCTGGGACACCAAGGTACG. This codes for CASSLGHQGT. The full CDR3 is CASSLGHQGTQYF.

The covered CDR3 bases are TGTGCCAGCAGCTTGGGAGCGGCGGGGGGAACAGATACG. Translating it yields CASSLGAAGGTDT. The entire CDR3 protein is CASSLGAAGGTDTQYF. The chain uses TRBV5-4 and TRBJ2-3; the match to TRBD2 covers 8 bases. The read falls 3 residues short of the CDR3 end, and the missing part is taken from the germline J gene. The J segment lost 3 bases and the V segment lost 0 bases, leaving 6 bases of the junction unmatched. Germline CDR1 is SGHNT and CDR2 is YYREEE (reference sequence). CDR3 size: 16 residues.

To note about this clone: Sequencing ends 3 residues short of the CDR3 end; the germline J gene provides the rest. The V call is TRBV18, the J call TRBJ2-1; D is uncertain. This CDR3 has 13 residues. Germline V gene sequence: CDR1 KGHSH, CDR2 LQKENI. V was pared by 5 bases and J by 4 bases, with 9 bases between. The DNA read from the CDR3 is TGTGCCAGCTCAGCCGCCAGTTACAATGAG. It is translated as CASSAASYNE. The entire CDR3 is CASSAASYNEQFF.

A remark on this clone: The DNA ends 3 residues before the CDR3 does, and the rest of the CDR3 is filled in from the germline J gene. The chain carries TRBV11-2 and TRBJ2-3; 12 bases map to TRBD2. This CDR3 is built from 15 residues. The germline gives CDR1 SGHAT, CDR2 FQNNGV. V shed 5 bases and J 6 bases; nucleotides not matched to a gene: 6. Partial CDR3 DNA: TGTGCCAGCAGCCCTAGCGGGAGGGCTCTTGATACG. Encoded protein: CASSPSGRALDT. The entire CDR3 is CASSPSGRALDTQYF. The entire variable domain, with the rest obtained from reference TRBV11-2 and TRBJ2-3, is as follows: EAGVAQSPRYKIIEKRQSVAFWCNPISGHATLYWYQQILGQGPKLLIQFQNNGVVDDSQLPKDRFSAERLKGVDSTLKIQPAKLEDSAVYLCASSPSGRALDTQYFGPGTRLTVL.

On this clone itself: From the germline J gene comes the end of the CDR3, since the read stops 3 residues before it. The rearrangement links TRBV19 to TRBJ1-2; 7 nucleotides align to TRBD1. Germline CDR1 is LNHDA and CDR2 is SQIVND (reference sequence). This CDR3 has 15 residues. CDR3 region: CASSRNLQGGYDYTF. Incomplete CDR3 DNA: TGTGCCAGTAGCCGGAATCTGCAGGGGGGATACGAC.

Worth noting for this clone: The CDR3 is cut off 3 residues early in the read; its end comes from the germline J gene. The chain has TRBV7-6 and TRBJ1-4, with 9 bases lining up with TRBD1. V dropped 5 bases and J dropped 7; count of bases not matched to a gene: 8. The CDR3 loop spans 15 amino acids. CDR1 SGHVS and CDR2 FNYEAQ come from the germline V gene. CDR3 DNA (partial): TGTGCCAGCAGCCCCCGTGACAGGGGGGGTGAAAAA. This encodes CASSPRDRGGEK. The entire CDR3 sequence reads CASSPRDRGGEKLFF.

Regarding this clone: The read gets to within 3 residues of the CDR3 end, and the germline J gene fills in the rest. The chain carries TRBV24-1 and TRBJ2-7, with D possibly being TRBD1 (6 bases). Trimming took off 0 bases at V and 5 bases at J, with 13 bases between the two ends. Germline V gene sequence: CDR1 KGHDR, CDR2 SFDVKD. This CDR3 region has 15 residues. CDR3 protein: CATSDLLAGVHEQYF. CDR3 DNA (partial): TGTGCCACCAGTGATTTGCTCGCAGGGGTACACGAG.

As to this clone: The CDR3 end lies 3 residues beyond the end of the read and is filled in from the germline J gene. The chain recombines TRBV28 with TRBJ1-4; 7 nucleotides match TRBD1. The junction had 6 bases not matched to a gene; V was cut back by 6 bases and J by 5 bases. The CDR3 sequence is 14 residues long. Germline-derived CDR1 and CDR2 are MDHEN and SYDVKM. CDR3 DNA (partial): TGTGCCAGCAGGGAGACAGGGCCAAATGAAAAA. Translating gives CASRETGPNEK. The full CDR3 protein is CASRETGPNEKLFF.

As for this clone: The read falls 3 residues short of the CDR3 end, and the missing part is taken from the germline J gene. The V and J genes are TRBV5-1 and TRBJ2-1; 8 nucleotides align to TRBD2. Germline trimming cut 1 base from V and 5 bases from J; bases unmatched to any gene: 8. CDR1 is SGHRS, CDR2 YFSETQ, per germline. The CDR3 totals 16 residues. The chain's CDR3 is CASSLWGRGDHNEQFF. Partial CDR3 DNA: TGCGCCAGCAGCTTGTGGGGGCGGGGGGACCACAATGAG.

Points on this clone: The sequenced fragment ends 3 residues before the CDR3 boundary, so the rest is inferred from the germline J gene. The chain recombines TRBV5-4 with TRBJ1-1, with D maybe TRBD1 (6 bases). This CDR3 is 16 amino acids long. Germline V CDR1 and CDR2: SGHNT, YYREEE (reference sequence). Trimming pared 2 bases from V and 3 bases from J, leaving 17 bases between. The part of the CDR3 DNA that was read is TGTGCCAGCAGCTTCCTACTCGGACGGACAGACACTGAA. It yields the protein CASSFLLGRTDTE. The whole CDR3 region reads CASSFLLGRTDTEAFF.

Regarding this clone: The read finishes 3 residues shy of the CDR3 end, and the germline J gene is used to complete it. This sequence joins TRBV2 and TRBJ2-3; 7 nucleotides align to TRBD2. This CDR3 is built from 15 residues. V shed 5 bases, J shed 0 bases, and the junction held 5 bases outside the gene matches. From germline, CDR1 is SNHLY and CDR2 FYNNEI. CDR3 in amino acids: CASSPLASSTDTQYF. CDR3 DNA, as far as it was read: TGTGCCAGCAGTCCACTAGCGTCGAGCACAGATACG.

For this clone: One end of the junction varies from germline; a read error may be responsible. The read is 3 residues too short to cover the CDR3 end, so that end is filled in from the germline J gene. Other DNA sequences in the sample encode the same CDR3. The rearrangement joins TRBV30 to TRBJ1-2; D is unclear. Germline lookup yields CDR1 GTSNPN and CDR2 SVGIG (reference sequence). The CDR3 length is 15 residues. The CDR3 protein is CAWSQPGNLNYGYTF. The sequenced CDR3 bases are TGTGCCTGGAGCCAACCGGGGAACTTGAACTACGGC. The full variable domain, its missing parts supplied by reference TRBV30 and TRBJ1-2, is SQTIHQWPATLVQPVGSPLSLECTVEGTSNPNLYWYRQAAGRGLQLLFYSVGIGQISSEVPQNLSASRPQDRQFILSSKKLLLSDSGFYLCAWSQPGNLNYGYTFGSGTRLTVV.